The rows below give T cell receptor beta chains drawn from one sample of a study of T cell responses to AZD1222 COVID-19 vaccine. Data came from immunoSEQ multiplex PCR; TCRdb stores just in-frame clones and leaves some out. The table lists tens of thousands of clones, almost 80% of them singletons, with under 25% in the top ten. The specimen comprised peripheral blood, sampled on day 0 of AZD1222 vaccination. The receptor source for this set is an adult in good health. The CDR3 runs from the conserved cysteine through the conserved F or W. Fields, in order: J gene, V gene, clone size, D gene, CDR3 DNA, CDR3 protein. A D gene is named only where the DNA matches it firmly. Some rows have no size entry. The others give once, few or many, or a class for an expanded clone.

TRBJ1-1,TRBV30,few,NA,TGTGCCTGGAGAGCAAAGACAGGAGATCAAACTGAAGCTTTCTTT,CAWRAKTGDQTEAFF
TRBJ2-2,TRBV7-2,NA,TRBD2,TGTGCCAGCAGCAAAATGAGCGGGAGGGCCGCCGGGGAGCTGTTTTTT,CASSKMSGRAAGELFF
TRBJ2-5,TRBV2,NA,NA,TGTGCCAGCAGCTTGACAGAAGAGACCCAGTACTTC,CASSLTEETQYF
TRBJ2-1,TRBV9,NA,TRBD2,TGTGCCAGCGGGACTAGCCGAAACTACAATGAGCAGTTCTTC,CASGTSRNYNEQFF
TRBJ1-2,TRBV18,NA,TRBD1,TGTGCCAGCTCACCACCCACAGGGGACTATGGCTACACCTTC,CASSPPTGDYGYTF
TRBJ1-1,TRBV5-1,few,NA,TGCGCCAGCAGCTTGGTACCGGGGGACACTGAAGCTTTCTTT,CASSLVPGDTEAFF
TRBJ1-5,TRBV3-1/TRBV3-2,NA,NA,TGTGCCAGCAGCCAAATGGTGGATCAGCCCCAGCATTTT,CASSQMVDQPQHF
TRBJ2-1,TRBV7-9,NA,NA,TGTGCCAGCAGCTTAGGGTTGGCAGGAGAACTAAAGCAGTTCTTC,CASSLGLAGELKQFF
TRBJ1-3,TRBV29-1,NA,NA,TGCAGCGTCTCACCGGATGGAAACACCATATATTTT,CSVSPDGNTIYF
TRBJ2-3,TRBV2,NA,NA,TGTGCCAGCAGTGGTAGAATAGGGACAGATACGCAGTATTTT,CASSGRIGTDTQYF
TRBJ1-6,TRBV5-1,NA,NA,TGCGCCAGCAGCTTGGCAGGGTACAATTCACCCCTCCACTTT,CASSLAGYNSPLHF
TRBJ1-1,TRBV7-2,NA,NA,TGTGCCAGCCGTAGACAGGACATGAACACTGAAGCTTTCTTT,CASRRQDMNTEAFF
TRBJ2-7,TRBV4-2,once,TRBD2,TGTGCCAGCGGGCTAGCGGGAGAATTCGACGAGCAGTACTTC,CASGLAGEFDEQYF
TRBJ1-2,TRBV3-1/TRBV3-2,few,NA,TGTGCCAGCAGCCAAGGGGACTATGGCTACACCTTC,CASSQGDYGYTF
TRBJ1-6,TRBV19,few,NA,TGTGCCAGTAGTGGACAGAGCTCCTATAATTCACCCCTCCACTTT,CASSGQSSYNSPLHF
TRBJ2-2,TRBV12-3/TRBV12-4,NA,TRBD1,TGTGCCAGTGACAGGGGGCTCACCGGGGAGCTGTTTTTT,CASDRGLTGELFF
TRBJ2-5,TRBV5-6,NA,NA,TGTGCCAGCAGCTTGGTGTCAGCTCAAGAGACCCAGTACTTC,CASSLVSAQETQYF
TRBJ2-4,TRBV21-1,NA,NA,TGTGCCAGCAACGGATTCGACGCGAACATTCAGTACTTC,CASNGFDANIQYF
TRBJ1-1,TRBV5-1,NA,NA,TGCGCCAGCAGAGAGCCGAACACTGAAGCTTTCTTT,CASREPNTEAFF
TRBJ2-7,TRBV14,NA,TRBD2,TGTGCCAGCAGGGGAATTAGCGGGAGGACTGACGAGCAGTACTTC,CASRGISGRTDEQYF
TRBJ2-7,TRBV6-5,NA,NA,TGTGCCAGCAGATCCCACGACAGAGCCTACGAGCAGTACTTC,CASRSHDRAYEQYF
TRBJ1-5,TRBV4-3,NA,NA,TGCGCCAGCAGCCAAGGGCAAGATCAGCCCCAGCATTTT,CASSQGQDQPQHF
TRBJ2-1,TRBV27,once,NA,TGTGCCAGCTCAGACCCGAGGTGGGGCAATGAGCAGTTCTTC,CASSDPRWGNEQFF
TRBJ2-5,TRBV28,NA,NA,TGTGCCAGCAGTTTACCGTGGCAAAACGACGAGGAGACCCAGTACTTC,CASSLPWQNDEETQYF
TRBJ1-5,TRBV6-5,NA,TRBD1,TGTGCCAGCATACGGACAGGAGGGTTTCAGCCCCAGCATTTT,CASIRTGGFQPQHF
TRBJ2-1,TRBV10-3,NA,NA,TGTGCCATCAGTGACTACAATGAGCAGTTCTTC,CAISDYNEQFF
TRBJ2-3,TRBV5-1,NA,NA,TGCGCCAGCAGCGCAGGGACTAGCACAGATACGCAGTATTTT,CASSAGTSTDTQYF
TRBJ1-2,TRBV12-5,NA,NA,TGTGCTAGTGGTTCACTCACCAGGGGTTACTATGGCTACACCTTC,CASGSLTRGYYGYTF
TRBJ2-7,TRBV6-5,once,TRBD2,TGTGCCAGCAGAGTACTAGCGGGAGAAGGTGAGCAGTACTTC,CASRVLAGEGEQYF
TRBJ1-1,TRBV29-1,NA,TRBD1,TGCAGCGCCGGAGGACAGGGCATTGAAGCTTTCTTT,CSAGGQGIEAFF
TRBJ2-7,TRBV4-3,NA,NA,TGCGCCAGCAGCCAAGTCGCAGGGATTTTCTACGAGCAGTACTTC,CASSQVAGIFYEQYF
TRBJ1-2,TRBV19,NA,NA,TGTGCCAGTAGTATCGGACAGTACTATGGCTACACCTTC,CASSIGQYYGYTF
TRBJ2-7,TRBV7-2,NA,NA,TGTGCCAGCAGCTGGTCAAGGGACGCGTCCTACGAGCAGTACTTC,CASSWSRDASYEQYF
TRBJ2-5,TRBV30,once,NA,TGTGTCTGGAGTTTGAGAGGCAGCCACCAAGAGACCCAGTACTTC,CVWSLRGSHQETQYF